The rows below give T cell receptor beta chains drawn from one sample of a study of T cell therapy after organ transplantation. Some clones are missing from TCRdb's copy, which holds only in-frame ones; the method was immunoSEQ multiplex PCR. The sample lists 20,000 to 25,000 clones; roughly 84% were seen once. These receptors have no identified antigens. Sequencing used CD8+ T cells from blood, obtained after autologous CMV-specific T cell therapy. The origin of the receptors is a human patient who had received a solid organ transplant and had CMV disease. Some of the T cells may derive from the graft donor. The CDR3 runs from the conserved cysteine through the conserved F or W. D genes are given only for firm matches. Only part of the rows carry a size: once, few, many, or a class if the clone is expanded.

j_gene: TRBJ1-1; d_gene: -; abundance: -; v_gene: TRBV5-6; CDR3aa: CASSLGGALPAFF; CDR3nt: TGTGCCAGCAGCCTGGGGGGGGCTCTCCCCGCTTTCTTT
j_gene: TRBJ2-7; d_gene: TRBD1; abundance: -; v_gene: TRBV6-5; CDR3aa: CASSYGTGGSYEQYF; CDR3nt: TGTGCCAGCAGTTACGGGACAGGGGGATCCTACGAGCAGTACTTC
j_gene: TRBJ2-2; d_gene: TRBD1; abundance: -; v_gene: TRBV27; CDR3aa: CASSLKKTGTRELFF; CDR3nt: TGTGCCAGCAGTTTAAAGAAGACAGGGACCAGGGAGCTGTTTTTT
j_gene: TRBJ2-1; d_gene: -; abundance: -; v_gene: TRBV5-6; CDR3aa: CASSLDITPEQFF; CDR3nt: TGTGCCAGCAGCTTGGATATCACCCCAGAGCAGTTCTTC
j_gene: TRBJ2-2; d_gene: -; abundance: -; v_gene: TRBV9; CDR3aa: CASSVAGGELFF; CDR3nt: TGTGCCAGCAGCGTAGCTGGCGGGGAGCTGTTTTTT
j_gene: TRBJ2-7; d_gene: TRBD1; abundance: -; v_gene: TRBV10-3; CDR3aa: CAIEGQGYEQYF; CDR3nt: TGTGCCATCGAGGGACAGGGGTACGAGCAGTACTTC
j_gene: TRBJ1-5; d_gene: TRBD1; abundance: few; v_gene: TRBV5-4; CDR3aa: CASSGGTGNNQPQHF; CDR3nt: TGTGCCAGCAGCGGCGGGACAGGGAACAATCAGCCCCAGCATTTT
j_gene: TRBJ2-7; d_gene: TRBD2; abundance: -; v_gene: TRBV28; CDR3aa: CASSAPTSGLYEQYF; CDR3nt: TGTGCCAGCAGTGCGCCGACTAGCGGTCTCTACGAGCAGTACTTC
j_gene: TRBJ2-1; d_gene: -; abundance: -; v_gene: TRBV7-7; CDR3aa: CASSLELGNEQFF; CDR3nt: TGTGCCAGCAGCTTAGAACTAGGCAATGAGCAGTTCTTC
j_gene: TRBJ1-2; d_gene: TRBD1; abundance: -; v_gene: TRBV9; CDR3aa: CASSPRDRVYGYTF; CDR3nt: TGTGCCAGCAGCCCGAGGGACAGGGTTTATGGCTACACCTTC
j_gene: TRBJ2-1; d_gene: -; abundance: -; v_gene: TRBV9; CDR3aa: CASSADFYNEQFF; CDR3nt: TGTGCCAGCAGCGCGGACTTCTACAATGAGCAGTTCTTC
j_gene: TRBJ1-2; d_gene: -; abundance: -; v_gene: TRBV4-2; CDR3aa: CASSYLEGGGRDGYTF; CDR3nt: TGTGCCAGCAGCTACCTGGAAGGTGGGGGAAGGGATGGCTACACCTTC
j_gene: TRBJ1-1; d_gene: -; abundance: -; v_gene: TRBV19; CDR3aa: CASSISPNTEAFF; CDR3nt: TGTGCCAGTAGTATTAGCCCGAACACTGAAGCTTTCTTT
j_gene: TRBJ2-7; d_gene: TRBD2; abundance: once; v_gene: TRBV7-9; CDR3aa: CASSLKGASGALSYEQYF; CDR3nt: TGTGCCAGCAGCTTAAAAGGGGCTAGCGGAGCTTTATCCTACGAGCAGTACTTC
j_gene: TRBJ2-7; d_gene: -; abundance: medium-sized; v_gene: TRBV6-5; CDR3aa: CASSYGGSYEQYF; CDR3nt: TGTGCCAGCAGTTACGGCGGATCCTACGAGCAGTACTTC
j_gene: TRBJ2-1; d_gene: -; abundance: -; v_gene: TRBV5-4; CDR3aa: CATERYSYNEQFF; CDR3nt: TGTGCCACCGAGCGGTACTCCTACAATGAGCAGTTCTTC
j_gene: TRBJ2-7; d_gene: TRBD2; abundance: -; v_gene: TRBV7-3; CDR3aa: CASSPAGGQNYEQYF; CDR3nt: TGTGCCAGCAGCCCCGCGGGAGGCCAAAATTACGAGCAGTACTTC
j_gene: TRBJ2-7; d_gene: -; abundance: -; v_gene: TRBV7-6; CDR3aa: CASSFWGEYEQYF; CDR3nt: TGTGCCAGCAGCTTTTGGGGCGAGTACGAGCAGTACTTC
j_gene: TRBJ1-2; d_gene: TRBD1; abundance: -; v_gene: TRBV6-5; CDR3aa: CASSYGGQGYGYTF; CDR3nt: TGTGCCAGCAGTTACGGAGGACAGGGATATGGCTACACCTTC
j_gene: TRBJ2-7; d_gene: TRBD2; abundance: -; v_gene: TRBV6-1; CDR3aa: CATVLAGASYEQYF; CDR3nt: TGTGCCACTGTTCTAGCGGGAGCCTCCTACGAGCAGTACTTC
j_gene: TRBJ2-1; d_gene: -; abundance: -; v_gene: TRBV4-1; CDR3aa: CASSQEVVLYNEQFF; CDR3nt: TGCGCCAGCAGCCAAGAAGTTGTCCTCTACAATGAGCAGTTCTTC
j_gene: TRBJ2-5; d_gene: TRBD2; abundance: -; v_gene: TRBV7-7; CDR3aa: CASSSLAGEETQYF; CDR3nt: TGTGCTAGCAGCTCTCTAGCGGGTGAAGAGACCCAGTACTTC
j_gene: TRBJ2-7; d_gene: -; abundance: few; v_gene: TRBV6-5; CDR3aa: CASITPGPHYEQYF; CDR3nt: TGTGCCAGCATAACACCGGGACCCCACTACGAGCAGTACTTC
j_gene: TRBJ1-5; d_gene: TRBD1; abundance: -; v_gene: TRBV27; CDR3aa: CASSGGTGNNQPQHF; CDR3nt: TGTGCCAGCAGCGGCGGGACAGGGAACAATCAGCCCCAGCATTTT
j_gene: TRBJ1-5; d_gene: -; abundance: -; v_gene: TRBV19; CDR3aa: CASSIVRNSNQPQHF; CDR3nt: TGTGCCAGTAGTATAGTACGGAACAGCAATCAGCCCCAGCATTTT
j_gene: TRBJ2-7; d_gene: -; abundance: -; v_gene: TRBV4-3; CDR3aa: CASSQGSRYGEQYF; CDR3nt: TGCGCCAGCAGCCAAGGTTCCCGGTACGGCGAGCAGTACTTC
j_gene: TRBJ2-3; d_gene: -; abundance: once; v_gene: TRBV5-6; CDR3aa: CASSFYREDTQYF; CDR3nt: TGTGCCAGCAGCTTTTACAGGGAGGATACGCAGTATTTT
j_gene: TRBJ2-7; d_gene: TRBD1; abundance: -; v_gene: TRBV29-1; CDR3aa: CSVRTGLYEQYF; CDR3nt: TGCAGCGTCAGGACAGGGCTCTACGAGCAGTACTTC
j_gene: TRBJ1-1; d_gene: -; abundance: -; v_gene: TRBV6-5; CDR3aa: CASSYLDDRLNTEAFF; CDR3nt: TGTGCCAGCAGTTACCTGGACGACAGACTGAACACTGAAGCTTTCTTT
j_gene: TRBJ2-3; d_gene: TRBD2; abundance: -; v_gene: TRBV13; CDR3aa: CASSTSPFGLAGGPDTQYF; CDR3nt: TGTGCCAGCAGCACTAGCCCCTTTGGACTAGCGGGAGGGCCAGATACGCAGTATTTT
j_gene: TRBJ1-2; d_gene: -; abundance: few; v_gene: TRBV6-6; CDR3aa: CASSYEGAQYGYTF; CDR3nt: TGTGCCAGCAGTTACGAAGGGGCGCAATATGGCTACACCTTC
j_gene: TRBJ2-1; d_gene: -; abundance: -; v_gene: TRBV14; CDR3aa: CASSIGSWSYNEQFF; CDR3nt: TGTGCCAGCAGCATTGGGAGTTGGTCCTACAATGAGCAGTTCTTC
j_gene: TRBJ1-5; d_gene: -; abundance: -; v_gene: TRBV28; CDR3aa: CASSFRGWSNQPQHF; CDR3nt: TGTGCCAGCAGTTTCAGGGGTTGGAGCAATCAGCCCCAGCATTTT
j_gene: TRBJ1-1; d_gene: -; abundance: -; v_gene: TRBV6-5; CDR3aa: CASTNWRTANTEAFF; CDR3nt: TGTGCCAGCACAAATTGGCGAACAGCTAACACTGAAGCTTTCTTT
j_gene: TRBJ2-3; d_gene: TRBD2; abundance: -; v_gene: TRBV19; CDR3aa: CASSRRLAGGPYTQYF; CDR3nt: TGTGCCAGTAGTAGGCGACTAGCGGGGGGGCCGTATACGCAGTATTTT